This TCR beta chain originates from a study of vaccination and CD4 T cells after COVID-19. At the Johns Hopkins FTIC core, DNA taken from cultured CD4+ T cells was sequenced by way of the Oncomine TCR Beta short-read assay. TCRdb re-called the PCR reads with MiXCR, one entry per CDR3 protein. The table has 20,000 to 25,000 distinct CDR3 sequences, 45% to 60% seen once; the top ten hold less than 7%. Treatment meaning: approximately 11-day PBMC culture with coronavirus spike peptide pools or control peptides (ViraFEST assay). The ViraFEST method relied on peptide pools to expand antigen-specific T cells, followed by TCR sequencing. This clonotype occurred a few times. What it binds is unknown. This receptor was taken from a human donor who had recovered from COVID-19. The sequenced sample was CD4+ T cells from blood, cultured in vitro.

The CDR3 DNA sequence: TGTGCCAGCAGCTTGAGCGGGGCCGCCCCAGATACGCAGTATTTT. Protein sequence: CASSLSGAAPDTQYF. This chain links TRBV7-3 with TRBJ2-3, with 7 bases aligning to TRBD2. Germline-derived CDR1 and CDR2 are SGHTA and FQGTGA. This CDR3 is built from 15 residues. Unmatched junction bases numbered 7, after V lost 3 bases and J lost 4 bases.